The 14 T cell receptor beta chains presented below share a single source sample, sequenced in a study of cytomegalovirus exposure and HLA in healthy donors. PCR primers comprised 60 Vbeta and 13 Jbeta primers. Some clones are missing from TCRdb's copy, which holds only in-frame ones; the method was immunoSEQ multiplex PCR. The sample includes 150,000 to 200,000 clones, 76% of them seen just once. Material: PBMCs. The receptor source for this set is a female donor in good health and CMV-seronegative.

The CDR3 is CASSLEGRYYGYTF. CDR3 DNA sequence: TGTGCCAGCAGCTTAGAGGGGCGCTACTATGGCTACACCTTC. The rearrangement links TRBV11-3 to TRBJ1-2, with D tentatively TRBD1 (5 bases). The CDR3 consists of 14 residues. The germline gives CDR1 SGHNT, CDR2 YENEEA. V dropped 0 bases and J dropped 3 bases, with 8 bases sitting between them.

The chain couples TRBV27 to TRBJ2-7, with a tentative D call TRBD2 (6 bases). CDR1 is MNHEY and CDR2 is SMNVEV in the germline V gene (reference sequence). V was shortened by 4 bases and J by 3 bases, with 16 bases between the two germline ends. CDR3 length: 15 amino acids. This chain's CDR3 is CASSYRETTSYEQYF. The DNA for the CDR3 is TGTGCCAGCAGTTACCGGGAGACAACGAGCTACGAGCAGTACTTC.

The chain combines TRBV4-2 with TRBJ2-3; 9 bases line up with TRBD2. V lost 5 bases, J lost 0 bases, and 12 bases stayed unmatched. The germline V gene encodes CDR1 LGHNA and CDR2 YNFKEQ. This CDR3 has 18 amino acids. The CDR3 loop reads CASSMAGGNSPSTDTQYF. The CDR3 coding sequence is TGTGCCAGCAGCATGGCGGGGGGGAACTCTCCTAGCACAGATACGCAGTATTTT.

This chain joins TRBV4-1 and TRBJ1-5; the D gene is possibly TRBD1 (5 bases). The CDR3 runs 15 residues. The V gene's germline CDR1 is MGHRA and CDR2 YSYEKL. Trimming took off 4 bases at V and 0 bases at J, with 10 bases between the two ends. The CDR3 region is CASSRWGDSNQPQHF. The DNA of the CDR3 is TGCGCCAGCAGCCGCTGGGGGGATAGCAATCAGCCCCAGCATTTT.

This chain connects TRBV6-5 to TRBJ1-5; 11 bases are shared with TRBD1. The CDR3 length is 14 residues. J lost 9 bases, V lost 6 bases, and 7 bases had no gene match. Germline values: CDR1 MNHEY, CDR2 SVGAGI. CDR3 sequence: CASRGGTGGTPQHF. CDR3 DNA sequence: TGTGCCAGCAGGGGCGGGACAGGGGGGACGCCCCAGCATTTT.

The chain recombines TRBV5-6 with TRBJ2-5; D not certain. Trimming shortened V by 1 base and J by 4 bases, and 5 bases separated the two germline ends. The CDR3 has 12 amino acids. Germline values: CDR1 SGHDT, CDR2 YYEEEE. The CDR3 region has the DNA TGTGCCAGCAGCTTGACAGCAGAGACCCAGTACTTC. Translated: CASSLTAETQYF.

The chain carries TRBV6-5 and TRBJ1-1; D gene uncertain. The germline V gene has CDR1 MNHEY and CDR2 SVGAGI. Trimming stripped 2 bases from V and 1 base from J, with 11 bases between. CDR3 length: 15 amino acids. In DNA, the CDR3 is TGTGCCAGCAGTTACGGCGGCCATCGGAACACTGAAGCTTTCTTT. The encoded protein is CASSYGGHRNTEAFF.

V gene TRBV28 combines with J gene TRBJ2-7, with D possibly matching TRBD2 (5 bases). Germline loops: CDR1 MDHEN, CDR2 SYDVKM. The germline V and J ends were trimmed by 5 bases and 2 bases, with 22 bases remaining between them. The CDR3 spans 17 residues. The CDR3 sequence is CASSLPPRLRGAYEQYF. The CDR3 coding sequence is TGTGCCAGCAGTCTGCCCCCTAGACTACGGGGAGCCTACGAGCAGTACTTC.

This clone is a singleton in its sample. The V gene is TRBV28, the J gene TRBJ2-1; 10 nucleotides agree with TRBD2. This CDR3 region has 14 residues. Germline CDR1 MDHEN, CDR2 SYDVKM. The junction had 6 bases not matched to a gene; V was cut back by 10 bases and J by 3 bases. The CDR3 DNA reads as TGTGCCACCGATAGCGGGGGGAACTACAATGAGCAGTTCTTC. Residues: CATDSGGNYNEQFF.

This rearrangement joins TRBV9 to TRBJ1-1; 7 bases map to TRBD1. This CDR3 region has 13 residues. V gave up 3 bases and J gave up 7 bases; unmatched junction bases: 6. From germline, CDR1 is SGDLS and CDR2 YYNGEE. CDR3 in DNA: TGTGCCAGCAGCGCCGAGGACAGGTATGAAGCTTTCTTT. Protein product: CASSAEDRYEAFF.

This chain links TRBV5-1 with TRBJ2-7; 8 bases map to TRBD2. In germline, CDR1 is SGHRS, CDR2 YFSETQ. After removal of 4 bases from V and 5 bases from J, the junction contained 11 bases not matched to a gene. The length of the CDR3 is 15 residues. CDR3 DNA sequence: TGCGCCAGCAGCCCCCCTTTAGCGGGGACGGACGAGCAGTACTTC. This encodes CASSPPLAGTDEQYF.

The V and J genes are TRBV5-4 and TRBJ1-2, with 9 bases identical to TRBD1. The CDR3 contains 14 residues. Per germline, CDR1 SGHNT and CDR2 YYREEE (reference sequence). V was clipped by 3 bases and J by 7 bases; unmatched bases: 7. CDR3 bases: TGTGCCAGCAGCTCAGGACAGGGGATGTTTGGCTACACCTTC. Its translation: CASSSGQGMFGYTF.

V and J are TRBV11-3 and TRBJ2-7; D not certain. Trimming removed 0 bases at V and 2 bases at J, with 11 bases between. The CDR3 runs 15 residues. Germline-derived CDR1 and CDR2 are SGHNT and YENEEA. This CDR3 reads CASSLDAGKTYEQYF. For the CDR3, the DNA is TGTGCCAGCAGCTTAGATGCAGGAAAAACCTACGAGCAGTACTTC.

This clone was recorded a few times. The CDR3 protein is CASSPGQLATNEKLFF. The CDR3 DNA reads TGTGCCAGCTCACCAGGACAGTTAGCAACTAATGAAAAACTGTTTTTT. The chain employs TRBV18 and TRBJ1-4; perhaps TRBD1 as D (6 bases). There are 16 residues in the CDR3. V was trimmed by 2 bases and J by 0 bases, leaving 10 bases between them. Germline V gives CDR1 KGHSH, CDR2 LQKENI.